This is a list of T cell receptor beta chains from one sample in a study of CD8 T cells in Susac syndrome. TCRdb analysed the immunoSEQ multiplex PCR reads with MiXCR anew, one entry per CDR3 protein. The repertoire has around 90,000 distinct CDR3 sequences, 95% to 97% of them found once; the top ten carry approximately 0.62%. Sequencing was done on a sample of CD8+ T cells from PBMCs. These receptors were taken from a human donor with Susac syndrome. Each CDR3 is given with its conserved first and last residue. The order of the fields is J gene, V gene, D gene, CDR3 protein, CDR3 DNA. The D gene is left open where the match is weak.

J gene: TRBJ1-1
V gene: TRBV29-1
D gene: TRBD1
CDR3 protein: CSVARDRMAFF
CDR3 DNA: TGCAGCGTTGCCCGGGACAGGATGGCTTTCTTT

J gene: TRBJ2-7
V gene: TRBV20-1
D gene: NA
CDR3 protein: CSARLGFGGYEQYF
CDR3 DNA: TGCAGTGCTAGATTGGGTTTCGGGGGTTACGAGCAGTACTTC

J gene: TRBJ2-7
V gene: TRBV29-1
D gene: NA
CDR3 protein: CSVRDGREQYF
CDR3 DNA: TGCAGCGTACGGGACGGACGCGAGCAGTACTTC

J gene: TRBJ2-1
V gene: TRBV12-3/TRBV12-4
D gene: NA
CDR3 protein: CASRMNNEQFF
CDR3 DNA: TGTGCCAGCAGGATGAACAATGAGCAGTTCTTC

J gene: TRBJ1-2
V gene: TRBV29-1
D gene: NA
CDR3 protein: CSAWVSDGYTF
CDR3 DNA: TGCAGCGCATGGGTCTCGGATGGCTACACCTTC

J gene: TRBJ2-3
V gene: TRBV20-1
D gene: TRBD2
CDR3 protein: CSAPTSVSSTDTQYF
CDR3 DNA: TGCAGTGCGCCTACTAGCGTTTCAAGCACAGATACGCAGTATTTT

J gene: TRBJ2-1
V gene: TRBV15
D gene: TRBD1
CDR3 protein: CATSRGGTGKSYNEQFF
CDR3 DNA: TGTGCCACCAGCAGAGGAGGGACAGGGAAATCCTACAATGAGCAGTTCTTC

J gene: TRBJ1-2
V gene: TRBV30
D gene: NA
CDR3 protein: CAWSGTGAYGYTF
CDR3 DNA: TGTGCCTGGAGTGGGACGGGGGCCTATGGCTACACCTTC

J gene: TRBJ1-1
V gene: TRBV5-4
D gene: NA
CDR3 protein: CASSLRQENTEAFF
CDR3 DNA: TGTGCCAGCAGCTTAAGGCAGGAGAACACTGAAGCTTTCTTT

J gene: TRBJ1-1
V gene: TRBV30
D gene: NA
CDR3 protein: CAWSVGEGTEAFF
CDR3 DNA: TGTGCCTGGAGTGTGGGGGAGGGCACTGAAGCTTTCTTT

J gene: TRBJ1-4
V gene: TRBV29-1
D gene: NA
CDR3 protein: CSVEETSGNEKLFF
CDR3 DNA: TGCAGCGTTGAAGAGACCTCGGGTAATGAAAAACTGTTTTTT

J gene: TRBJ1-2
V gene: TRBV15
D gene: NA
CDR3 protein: CATSGTPRGHYGYTF
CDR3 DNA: TGTGCCACCAGCGGTACCCCCAGGGGACACTATGGCTACACCTTC

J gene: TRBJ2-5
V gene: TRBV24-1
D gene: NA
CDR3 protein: CATENGETQYF
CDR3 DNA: TGTGCCACCGAGAATGGGGAGACCCAGTACTTC

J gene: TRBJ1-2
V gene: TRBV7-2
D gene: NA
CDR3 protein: CASRAGGQAISGYTF
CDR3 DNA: TGTGCCAGCAGAGCCGGTGGGCAGGCCATAAGTGGCTACACCTTC

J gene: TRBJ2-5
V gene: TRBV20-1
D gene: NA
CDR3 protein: CSATRQGGRMRETQYF
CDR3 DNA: TGCAGTGCTACCCGACAGGGCGGGAGAATGAGAGAGACCCAGTACTTC

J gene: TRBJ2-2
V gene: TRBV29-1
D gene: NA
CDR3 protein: CSVESGVGYTGELFF
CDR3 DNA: TGCAGCGTTGAGTCGGGAGTCGGGTACACCGGGGAGCTGTTTTTT

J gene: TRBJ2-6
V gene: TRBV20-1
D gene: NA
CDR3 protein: CSARRGPGANVLTF
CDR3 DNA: TGCAGTGCCCGCAGGGGCCCTGGGGCCAACGTCCTGACTTTC

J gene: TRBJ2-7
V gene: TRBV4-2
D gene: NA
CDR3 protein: CASSQDGSYEQYF
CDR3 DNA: TGTGCCAGCAGCCAAGATGGCAGCTACGAGCAGTACTTC